These 20 T cell receptor beta chains share one sample of origin, sequenced in a study of blood T cell repertoires in COVID-19. Measured with immunoSEQ multiplex PCR; TCRdb has only the in-frame clones, and not every one. The sample carries roughly 260,000 clones, 85% to 90% recorded once. The specimen sequenced was peripheral blood. The origin of the receptors is a woman in her thirties with COVID-19, enrolled during active disease.

This sequence joins TRBV5-8 and TRBJ2-7, with 12 bases identical to TRBD2. This CDR3 has 14 amino acids. Germline V gene lookup returns CDR1 SGHTS and CDR2 YDEGEE. V gave up 6 bases and J gave up 3 bases; unmatched junction bases: 4. CDR3 loop: CASKLAGGVYEQYF. In DNA, the CDR3 is TGTGCCAGCAAACTAGCGGGAGGCGTCTACGAGCAGTACTTC.

The chain employs TRBV28 and TRBJ2-5; TRBD2 matches 10 bases. With 1 base clipped from V and 5 bases from J, the junction kept 4 bases outside the gene matches. Looked up from germline, CDR1 is MDHEN and CDR2 is SYDVKM. This CDR3 comprises 15 residues. The CDR3 region is CASSLFPSGSETQYF. For the CDR3, the DNA is TGTGCCAGCAGTTTATTCCCTAGCGGGAGCGAGACCCAGTACTTC. Drawing the rest from reference TRBV28 and TRBJ2-5, the complete variable domain is DVKVTQSSRYLVKRTGEKVFLECVQDMDHENMFWYRQDPGLGLRLIYFSYDVKMKEKGDIPEGYSVSREKKERFSLILESASTNQTSMYLCASSLFPSGSETQYFGPGTRLLVL.

The rearrangement uses TRBV7-6 and TRBJ2-1, with 11 bases aligning to TRBD2. Looked up from germline, CDR1 is SGHVS and CDR2 is FNYEAQ. The CDR3 consists of 16 residues. V was pared by 4 bases and J by 4 bases, with 6 bases of the junction left unmatched. The CDR3 protein is CASSSLAGGGYNEQFF. Written as DNA, the CDR3 is TGTGCCAGCAGCTCCTTAGCGGGAGGGGGGTACAATGAGCAGTTCTTC.

V usage is TRBV6-5 and J usage is TRBJ2-7; D might be TRBD2 (5 bases). V was trimmed by 6 bases and J by 0 bases, leaving 15 bases between them. The length of the CDR3 is 15 residues. The germline V gene has CDR1 MNHEY and CDR2 SVGAGI. CDR3 coding DNA: TGTGCCAGCAGGCCAACGGGCGGACTCTCCTACGAGCAGTACTTC. The encoded protein is CASRPTGGLSYEQYF.

As DNA, the CDR3 is TGTGCCAGCAGCCGGTTAGTGAGGGAGAACACTGAAGCTTTCTTT. It yields the protein CASSRLVRENTEAFF. The chain employs TRBV5-6 and TRBJ1-1; no clear D gene. Germline V gives CDR1 SGHDT, CDR2 YYEEEE. The ends were cut back, 4 bases at V and 1 base at J, with 14 bases in the middle. CDR3 length: 15 amino acids.

The rearrangement joins TRBV5-4 to TRBJ2-5; TRBD1 aligns across 8 bases. Germline V lookup: CDR1 SGHNT, CDR2 YYREEE (reference sequence). The V gene end was trimmed by 4 bases and the J gene end by 3 bases; junction bases not matched to a gene: 5. This CDR3 has 14 amino acids. CDR3 residues: CASSGRQGKETQYF. Written as DNA, the CDR3 is TGTGCCAGCAGCGGCAGACAGGGGAAAGAGACCCAGTACTTC.

The rearrangement uses TRBV19 and TRBJ1-1; maybe TRBD1 (5 bases). CDR1 is LNHDA and CDR2 is SQIVND in the germline V gene (reference sequence). The CDR3 consists of 11 residues. V lost 4 bases and J 8 bases, leaving 8 bases between the germline ends. CDR3 coding DNA: TGTGCCAGTAGTAAGAAGGGGGAAGCTTTCTTT. This sequence encodes CASSKKGEAFF.

The chain has TRBV7-9 and TRBJ1-2; 7 nucleotides match TRBD1. The CDR3 totals 13 residues. V lost 4 bases and J lost 5; bases outside the gene matches: 4. Germline CDR1 is SEHNR and CDR2 is FQNEAQ (reference sequence). CDR3 DNA: TGTGCCAGCAGCTCCGGCAGGGGGTATGGCTACACCTTC. Amino acids: CASSSGRGYGYTF.

The rearrangement joins TRBV7-2 to TRBJ2-2; 14 bases line up with TRBD2. This CDR3 region has 14 residues. J lost 7 bases, V lost 7 bases, and 2 bases had no gene match. Germline assignment: CDR1 SGHTA and CDR2 FQGNSA. The CDR3 region is CASTGLAGGGELFF. CDR3 in DNA: TGTGCCAGCACAGGACTAGCGGGAGGCGGGGAGCTGTTTTTT.

The CDR3: CASSLVDSLQETQYF. For the CDR3, the DNA is TGTGCCAGCAGCTTGGTCGACAGCCTCCAAGAGACCCAGTACTTC. V is TRBV7-9 and J is TRBJ2-5; tentatively, D is TRBD1 (5 bases). The CDR3 consists of 15 residues. The V gene's germline CDR1 is SEHNR and CDR2 FQNEAQ (reference sequence). The V end lost 3 bases, the J end lost 1 base, and 12 bases lay between the germline ends.

The chain is built from TRBV2 and TRBJ2-3; TRBD2 matches at 13 bases. The CDR3 runs to 17 residues. Germline loops: CDR1 SNHLY, CDR2 FYNNEI. Losses at the gene ends were 6 bases for V and 5 bases for J; bases not matched to a gene: 11. CDR3 sequence: CASRDLGLAGEGDTQYF. CDR3 sequence (DNA): TGTGCCAGCAGGGACCTAGGACTAGCGGGAGAGGGAGATACGCAGTATTTT.

The chain uses TRBV7-9 and TRBJ1-2, with a tentative D call TRBD1 (5 bases). This CDR3 spans 15 amino acids. The germline gives CDR1 SEHNR, CDR2 FQNEAQ (reference sequence). Trimming removed 4 bases from V and 0 bases from J, with 12 bases in between. Here the CDR3 DNA reads TGTGCCAGCAGCTCGGGGGGTCGCTCTAACTATGGCTACACCTTC. Amino acid sequence: CASSSGGRSNYGYTF.

A few counts support this clone. The rearrangement uses TRBV4-2 and TRBJ2-7, with 8 bases identical to TRBD1. The J segment lost 4 bases and the V segment lost 2 bases, leaving 13 bases of the junction unmatched. Germline V gives CDR1 LGHNA, CDR2 YNFKEQ. This CDR3 is 17 amino acids long. The CDR3 DNA reads TGTGCCAGCAGCCAACTCGGGACAGGCATTGGCATTTACGAGCAGTACTTC. Translation gives CASSQLGTGIGIYEQYF.

This chain joins TRBV5-4 and TRBJ2-1; TRBD2 agrees at 15 bases. The CDR3 is 15 residues long. Losses at the gene ends were 2 bases for V and 9 bases for J; bases not matched to a gene: 3. Germline-derived CDR1 and CDR2 are SGHNT and YYREEE (reference sequence). The DNA for the CDR3 is TGTGCCAGCAGCTTCGGACTAGCGGGAGGGGGTGAGCAGTTCTTC. Translation: CASSFGLAGGGEQFF.

This clone showed up just once. The rearrangement links TRBV11-2 to TRBJ2-7, with a weak D call TRBD2 (5 bases). The CDR3 is 12 amino acids. The V gene's germline CDR1 is SGHAT and CDR2 FQNNGV. Trimming stripped 3 bases from V and 3 bases from J, with 6 bases between. The CDR3 here is CASSLRDYEQYF. For the CDR3, the DNA is TGTGCCAGCAGCTTGAGGGACTACGAGCAGTACTTC.

Of note for this clone: In the same sample, other DNA sequences code for this CDR3. The chain combines TRBV6-1 with TRBJ2-7; D is uncertain. The CDR3 extends over 13 amino acids. CDR1 MNHNS and CDR2 SASEGT come from the germline V gene. Trimming shortened V by 0 bases and J by 4 bases, and 7 bases separated the two germline ends. DNA of the CDR3: TGTGCCAGCAGTGAAGCGCGAGGTTACGAGCAGTACTTC. It encodes CASSEARGYEQYF.

The chain employs TRBV24-1 and TRBJ2-1; 9 bases agree with TRBD2. The length of the CDR3 is 16 residues. Germline CDR1 is KGHDR and CDR2 is SFDVKD. The trim removed 3 bases at V and 6 bases at J, leaving 8 bases unmatched. CDR3 protein: CATSDTVAGALNEQFF. CDR3 nucleotide sequence: TGTGCCACCAGTGATACCGTAGCGGGAGCCCTCAATGAGCAGTTCTTC.

CDR3 in DNA: TGTGCCAGCAGCCGAACAGGGTTCGGTGGCTACACCTTC. Translation: CASSRTGFGGYTF. The J gene is TRBJ1-2, the V gene TRBV4-2, with D tentatively TRBD1 (6 bases). Trimming pared 4 bases from V and 7 bases from J, leaving 13 bases between. Germline CDR1 reads LGHNA; CDR2 reads YNFKEQ. This CDR3 is built from 13 residues.

The chain has TRBV28 and TRBJ2-7; TRBD1 aligns across 9 bases. Germline lookup yields CDR1 MDHEN and CDR2 SYDVKM. CDR3 length equals 15 residues. The V segment lost 6 bases and the J segment 3 bases; nucleotides outside the gene matches: 9. This CDR3 reads CASSLTGGAHYEQYF. Written as DNA, the CDR3 is TGTGCCAGCAGCCTAACAGGGGGCGCCCACTACGAGCAGTACTTC.

The chain couples TRBV2 to TRBJ1-1; maybe TRBD1 (6 bases). V shed 5 bases and J shed 5 bases, with 18 bases lying between them. Germline values: CDR1 SNHLY, CDR2 FYNNEI. The CDR3 is made up of 15 amino acids. The CDR3 DNA reads as TGTGCCAGCAGTTTACAGGGTAGGAGTGGAACTGAAGCTTTCTTT. It translates to CASSLQGRSGTEAFF.